Included here is one T cell receptor beta chain sequence, with context. V dropped 8 bases and J dropped 0 bases, with 16 bases sitting between them. This CDR3 comprises 16 residues. Germline V gives CDR1 SGHDN, CDR2 FVKESK. The data stem from a study of blood T cells in healthy people across ages. The second PCR ran about 6 to 12 cycles with a sample-barcoded 5' primer and J-beta primers. With 12 random nucleotides, a template-switch adaptor tagged each individual cDNA molecule. MiXCR, run by TCRdb on the 5' RACE reads, gives a single entry per CDR3 protein. The top ten clones hold 13% of a sample with 650,000 to 800,000 distinct CDR3 sequences, more than 45% of them seen once.

V gene TRBV14 combines with J gene TRBJ2-2; tentative D call: TRBD1 (6 bases). The clonotype comes from a woman aged 80 or over in good health. The sample consisted of blood. The CDR3 loop reads CASWGRDTANTGELFF. In DNA form, the CDR3 reads TGTGCCAGCTGGGGCCGGGACACTGCGAACACCGGGGAGCTGTTTTTT.